The rows below give T cell receptor beta chains drawn from one sample of a study of naive and memory T cell subsets. TCRdb called the UMI-ligation and nested PCR reads again in MiXCR, with one record for every CDR3 protein. Found here are roughly 140,000 distinct CDR3 sequences, approximately 20% of them singletons; the top ten hold around 0.63%. Sample: naive CD8+ T cells from blood. The receptors here all came from a human donor in good health. The CDR3 runs from the conserved cysteine through the conserved F or W. A D gene is named only where the DNA matches it firmly. The listing skips clone size in some rows; elsewhere it reads once, few, many or a size class.

size | J | D | V | CDR3 | DNA
few | TRBJ2-7 | . | TRBV29-1 | CSVEVFSSYEQYF | TGCAGCGTTGAAGTTTTCAGCTCCTACGAGCAGTACTTC
many | TRBJ2-1 | TRBD1 | TRBV28 | CASSHEDRAFNEQFF | TGTGCCAGCAGCCACGAGGACAGGGCTTTCAATGAGCAGTTCTTC
many | TRBJ2-7 | . | TRBV29-1 | CSVSGITYEQYF | TGCAGCGTCTCCGGGATAACCTACGAGCAGTACTTC
few | TRBJ1-2 | . | TRBV29-1 | CSVNARDIGDYGYTF | TGCAGCGTTAATGCTCGGGACATTGGGGACTATGGCTACACCTTC
. | TRBJ1-1 | TRBD1 | TRBV5-1 | CASSLPVSGQGSGNTEAFF | TGCGCCAGCAGCCTGCCGGTTTCGGGACAGGGTAGCGGGAACACTGAAGCTTTCTTT
few | TRBJ2-7 | TRBD1 | TRBV7-2 | CASVNRDRGTYEQYF | TGTGCCAGCGTCAACCGGGACAGGGGAACCTACGAGCAGTACTTC
. | TRBJ1-6 | . | TRBV15 | CATSRDGSNSPLHF | TGTGCCACCAGCAGAGACGGTAGTAATTCACCCCTCCACTTT
many | TRBJ2-7 | . | TRBV6-5 | CASSYSAPTGRDYEQYF | TGTGCCAGCAGTTACTCGGCTCCGACAGGTCGAGACTACGAGCAGTACTTC
. | TRBJ1-1 | . | TRBV27 | CASSIGDGAEAFF | TGTGCCAGCAGTATAGGTGACGGGGCTGAAGCTTTCTTT
few | TRBJ2-1 | . | TRBV29-1 | CSADTGTVDEQFF | TGCAGCGCGGATACCGGGACCGTCGATGAGCAGTTCTTC
few | TRBJ2-1 | . | TRBV12-1 | CASIRGGKRNEQFF | TGTGCCAGCATCCGGGGTGGAAAGCGCAATGAGCAGTTCTTC
. | TRBJ2-3 | . | TRBV10-1 | CASSDSGRTDTQYF | TGCGCCAGCAGTGACTCCGGACGGACAGATACGCAGTATTTT
few | TRBJ2-1 | . | TRBV7-9 | CASSLSPNSYNEQFF | TGTGCCAGCAGCTTATCGCCAAACTCCTACAATGAGCAGTTCTTC
. | TRBJ2-1 | TRBD2 | TRBV6-1 | CASRAGFSYNEQFF | TGTGCCAGCAGAGCGGGATTTTCCTACAATGAGCAGTTCTTC
. | TRBJ2-3 | . | TRBV2 | CASSEKFAGKDTQYF | TGTGCCAGCAGTGAAAAATTCGCGGGAAAAGATACGCAGTATTTT
. | TRBJ2-1 | . | TRBV25-1 | CASRLDSYNEQFF | TGTGCCAGCAGACTGGACAGCTACAATGAGCAGTTCTTC
. | TRBJ2-1 | . | TRBV29-1 | CSVPPGLYNEQFF | TGCAGCGTTCCCCCAGGGTTGTACAATGAGCAGTTCTTC
few | TRBJ1-2 | . | TRBV12-3/TRBV12-4 | CASSPTGGYGYTF | TGTGCCAGCAGTCCCACCGGAGGCTATGGCTACACCTTC
. | TRBJ2-7 | TRBD1 | TRBV20-1 | CSAREAQGTYEQYF | TGCAGTGCTAGAGAAGCACAGGGGACCTACGAGCAGTACTTC
few | TRBJ2-3 | . | TRBV28 | CASSLSVGTSTDTQYF | TGTGCCAGCAGTTTGAGCGTTGGGACTAGCACAGATACGCAGTATTTT
many | TRBJ2-7 | TRBD2 | TRBV2 | CASSAGGEQYF | TGTGCCAGCAGCGCGGGGGGCGAGCAGTACTTC
many | TRBJ2-7 | TRBD1 | TRBV28 | CASSSPGQGTYEQYF | TGTGCCAGCAGTAGCCCAGGACAGGGGACCTACGAGCAGTACTTC
few | TRBJ2-1 | TRBD2 | TRBV6-5 | CASSYLAGVYNEQFF | TGTGCCAGCAGTTACCTTGCGGGAGTTTACAATGAGCAGTTCTTC
few | TRBJ2-3 | . | TRBV19 | CASSIDGETDTQYF | TGTGCCAGTAGTATTGACGGAGAAACAGATACGCAGTATTTT
. | TRBJ2-7 | . | TRBV5-1 | CASSFTTSDYEQYF | TGCGCCAGCAGTTTTACGACCTCCGACTACGAGCAGTACTTC
few | TRBJ2-2 | . | TRBV3-1 | CASSQDVRTYTGELFF | TGTGCCAGCAGCCAAGATGTGAGGACCTACACCGGGGAGCTGTTTTTT
. | TRBJ2-1 | . | TRBV7-9 | CASSPWSGSNNEQFF | TGTGCCAGCAGCCCCTGGTCAGGAAGTAACAATGAGCAGTTCTTC
few | TRBJ2-5 | . | TRBV11-2 | CASSSAFMAETQYF | TGTGCCAGCAGCTCGGCTTTTATGGCGGAGACCCAGTACTTC
. | TRBJ1-1 | . | TRBV28 | CASGEGFTEAFF | TGTGCCAGCGGGGAGGGGTTCACTGAAGCTTTCTTT
. | TRBJ2-7 | TRBD2 | TRBV10-1 | CASSDRTSGGYEQYF | TGCGCCAGCAGTGACCGGACTAGCGGGGGCTACGAGCAGTACTTC
few | TRBJ1-2 | . | TRBV28 | CASSLSGDQPNYGYTF | TGTGCCAGCAGTTTGTCAGGGGACCAACCTAACTATGGCTACACCTTC
. | TRBJ2-7 | TRBD1 | TRBV27 | CASSLYAGQDPYEQYF | TGTGCCAGCAGTTTATACGCGGGACAGGACCCGTACGAGCAGTACTTC
many | TRBJ1-1 | . | TRBV29-1 | CSVPMLAGTNTEAFF | TGCAGCGTCCCAATGCTGGCAGGCACTAACACTGAAGCTTTCTTT
. | TRBJ2-7 | . | TRBV7-8 | CASSLVSGGGEQYF | TGTGCCAGCAGCTTAGTTTCCGGGGGCGGGGAGCAGTACTTC
. | TRBJ1-2 | . | TRBV29-1 | CSVESGPYGYTF | TGCAGCGTTGAATCGGGGCCCTATGGCTACACCTTC
few | TRBJ2-5 | . | TRBV15 | CATSSQAPGWGETQYF | TGTGCCACCAGCTCCCAAGCCCCGGGGTGGGGGGAGACCCAGTACTTC
many | TRBJ2-3 | . | TRBV12-3/TRBV12-4 | CASSPRTDTQYF | TGTGCCAGCAGTCCAAGGACAGATACGCAGTATTTT
few | TRBJ1-4 | . | TRBV2 | CALLPGLSDNEKLFF | TGTGCTCTCCTGCCGGGACTGAGTGATAATGAAAAACTGTTTTTT
few | TRBJ2-5 | TRBD2 | TRBV2 | CASSEGTSGQETQYF | TGTGCCAGCAGTGAAGGGACTAGCGGCCAAGAGACCCAGTACTTC
once | TRBJ1-1 | . | TRBV28 | CASSWTENTEAFF | TGTGCCAGCAGTTGGACGGAGAACACTGAAGCTTTCTTT
few | TRBJ2-6 | . | TRBV21-1 | CASSKGLRGTGLGANVLTF | TGTGCCAGCAGCAAAGGTTTAAGGGGTACGGGCCTTGGGGCCAACGTCCTGACTTTC
. | TRBJ2-7 | . | TRBV27 | CASSLSPSVYEQYF | TGTGCCAGCAGTTTATCGCCTAGCGTCTACGAGCAGTACTTC
. | TRBJ1-2 | . | TRBV28 | CASSSEVGGYTF | TGTGCCAGCAGTTCTGAGGTTGGCGGCTACACCTTC
. | TRBJ1-5 | TRBD1 | TRBV6-5 | CASSKGQANQPQHF | TGTGCCAGCAGTAAGGGACAGGCGAATCAGCCCCAGCATTTT
. | TRBJ2-4 | TRBD1 | TRBV5-6 | CASSLRQGAFRTPAKNIQYF | TGTGCCAGCAGCTTGCGACAGGGGGCATTCCGTACACCAGCCAAAAACATTCAGTACTTC
. | TRBJ2-1 | . | TRBV27 | CASSLDTYNEQFF | TGTGCCAGCAGCCTGGACACCTACAATGAGCAGTTCTTC
. | TRBJ2-3 | . | TRBV29-1 | CSVEDRSSVSTDTQYF | TGCAGCGTTGAAGATCGGAGTTCGGTTAGCACAGATACGCAGTATTTT
. | TRBJ2-2 | TRBD2 | TRBV27 | CASSRMTSGPNTGELFF | TGTGCCAGCAGTCGGATGACTAGCGGCCCTAACACCGGGGAGCTGTTTTTT
. | TRBJ1-5 | TRBD1 | TRBV7-6 | CASSPDRGTGQPQHF | TGTGCCAGCAGCCCGGACAGGGGTACGGGTCAGCCCCAGCATTTT
few | TRBJ1-6 | . | TRBV27 | CASSSDPLSPLHF | TGTGCCAGCAGTTCCGATCCACTCTCACCCCTCCACTTT
. | TRBJ2-1 | . | TRBV7-9 | CASSGAWGRTRFPSSYNEQFF | TGTGCCAGCAGCGGGGCTTGGGGCCGGACAAGGTTCCCGAGCTCCTACAATGAGCAGTTCTTC
few | TRBJ2-3 | . | TRBV28 | CASMGDTQYF | TGTGCCAGCATGGGAGATACGCAGTATTTT
. | TRBJ2-1 | TRBD2 | TRBV7-9 | CASSLVSSGPYNEQFF | TGTGCCAGCAGCTTAGTCTCTAGCGGACCCTACAATGAGCAGTTCTTC